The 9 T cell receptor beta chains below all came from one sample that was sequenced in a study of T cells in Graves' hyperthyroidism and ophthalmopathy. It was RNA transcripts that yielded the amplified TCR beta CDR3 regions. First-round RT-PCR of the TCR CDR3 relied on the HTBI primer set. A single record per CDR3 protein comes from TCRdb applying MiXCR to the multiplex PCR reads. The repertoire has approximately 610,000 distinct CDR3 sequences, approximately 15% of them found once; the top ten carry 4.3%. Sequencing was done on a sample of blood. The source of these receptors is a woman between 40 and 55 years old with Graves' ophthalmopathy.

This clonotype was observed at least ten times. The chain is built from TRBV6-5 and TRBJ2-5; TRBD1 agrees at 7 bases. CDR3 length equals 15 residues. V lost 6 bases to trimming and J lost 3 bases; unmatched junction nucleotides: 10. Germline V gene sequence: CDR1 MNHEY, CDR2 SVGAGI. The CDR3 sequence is CASSRPTGSEETQYF. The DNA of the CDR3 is TGTGCCAGCAGCCGACCGACAGGGTCGGAAGAGACCCAGTACTTC.

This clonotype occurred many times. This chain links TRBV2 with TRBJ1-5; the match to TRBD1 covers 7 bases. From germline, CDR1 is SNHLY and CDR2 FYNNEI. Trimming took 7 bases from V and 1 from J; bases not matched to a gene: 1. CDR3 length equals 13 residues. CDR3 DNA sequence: TGTGCCAGCATGGACAGGAGCAATCAGCCCCAGCATTTT. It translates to CASMDRSNQPQHF.

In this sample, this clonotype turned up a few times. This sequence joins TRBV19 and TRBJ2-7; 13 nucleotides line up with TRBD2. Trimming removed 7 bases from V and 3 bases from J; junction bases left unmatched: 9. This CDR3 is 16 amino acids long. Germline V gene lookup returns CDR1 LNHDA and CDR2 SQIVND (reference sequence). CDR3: CASTTPGTSGIYEQYF. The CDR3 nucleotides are TGTGCCAGTACCACTCCCGGGACTAGCGGGATCTACGAGCAGTACTTC.

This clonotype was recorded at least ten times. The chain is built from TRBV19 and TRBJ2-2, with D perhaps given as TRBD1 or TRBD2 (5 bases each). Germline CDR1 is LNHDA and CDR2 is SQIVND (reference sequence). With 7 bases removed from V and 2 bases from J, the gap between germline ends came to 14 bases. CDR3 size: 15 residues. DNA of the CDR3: TGTGCCAGTACCCTAGTCGGGGCTAACACCGGGGAGCTGTTTTTT. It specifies CASTLVGANTGELFF.

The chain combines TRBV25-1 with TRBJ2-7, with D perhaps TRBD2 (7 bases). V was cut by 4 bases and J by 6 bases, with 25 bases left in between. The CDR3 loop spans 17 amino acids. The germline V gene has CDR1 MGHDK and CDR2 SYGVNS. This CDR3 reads CASSARYRQTRGPEQYF. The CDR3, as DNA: TGTGCCAGCAGTGCTCGGTACAGACAGACGCGGGGGCCCGAGCAGTACTTC.

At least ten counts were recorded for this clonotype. The CDR3 protein is CASSPQGFSETQYF. CDR3 nucleotide sequence: TGTGCCAGCAGTCCCCAGGGGTTCTCAGAGACCCAGTACTTC. The chain has TRBV27 and TRBJ2-5; perhaps TRBD1 as D (6 bases). Germline V gene lookup returns CDR1 MNHEY and CDR2 SMNVEV (reference sequence). V was shortened by 5 bases and J by 4 bases, with 14 bases between the two germline ends. CDR3 length: 14 residues.

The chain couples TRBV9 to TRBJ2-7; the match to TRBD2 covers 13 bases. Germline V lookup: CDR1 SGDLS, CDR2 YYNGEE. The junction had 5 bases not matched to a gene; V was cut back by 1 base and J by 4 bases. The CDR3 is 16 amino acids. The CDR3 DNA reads TGTGCCAGCAGCGTATCGGGACTAGCGGGGTCATACGAGCAGTACTTC. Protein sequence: CASSVSGLAGSYEQYF.

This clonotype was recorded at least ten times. The CDR3 spells CASSEQPGQGYEQYF. The CDR3 nucleotides read TGTGCCAGCAGCGAACAACCGGGACAGGGCTACGAGCAGTACTTC. This chain uses TRBV6-1 with TRBJ2-7, with 9 nucleotides matching TRBD1. CDR1 is MNHNS, CDR2 SASEGT, per germline. The J segment lost 3 bases and the V segment lost 6 bases, leaving 9 bases of the junction unmatched. The CDR3 runs to 15 residues.

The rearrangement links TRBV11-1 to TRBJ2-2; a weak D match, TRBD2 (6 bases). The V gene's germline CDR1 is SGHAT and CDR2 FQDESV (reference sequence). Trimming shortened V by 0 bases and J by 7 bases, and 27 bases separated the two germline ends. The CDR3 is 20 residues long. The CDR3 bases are TGTGCCAGCAGCTTAGCGCTTCTTCTAAGGGGAAGCGGGTACGACGGGGAGCTGTTTTTT. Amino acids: CASSLALLLRGSGYDGELFF.